This TCR beta chain was identified during a study of T cells in tuberculosis. CDR3 length: 14 amino acids. Germline V gene data show CDR1 as SGHTA and CDR2 as FQGTGA. J was trimmed by 10 bases and V by 1 base; bases with no gene match: 7. Tuberculin skin test and IGRA determined adolescents' latent tuberculosis status at entry. TCRdb's copy holds only in-frame clones and misses some; the assay was immunoSEQ multiplex PCR. The sample lists approximately 35,000 clones, 95% seen once, with over 2% in the top ten. The V call is TRBV7-3, the J call TRBJ2-1; 7 nucleotides match TRBD2. The sample taken for sequencing was PBMCs. This clonotype was obtained from a donor between 10 and 35 years old with latent tuberculosis or without tuberculosis infection. The CDR3: CASSLNAGVEEQFF. The CDR3 DNA sequence: TGTGCCAGCAGCTTAAACGCGGGAGTGGAGGAGCAGTTCTTC.